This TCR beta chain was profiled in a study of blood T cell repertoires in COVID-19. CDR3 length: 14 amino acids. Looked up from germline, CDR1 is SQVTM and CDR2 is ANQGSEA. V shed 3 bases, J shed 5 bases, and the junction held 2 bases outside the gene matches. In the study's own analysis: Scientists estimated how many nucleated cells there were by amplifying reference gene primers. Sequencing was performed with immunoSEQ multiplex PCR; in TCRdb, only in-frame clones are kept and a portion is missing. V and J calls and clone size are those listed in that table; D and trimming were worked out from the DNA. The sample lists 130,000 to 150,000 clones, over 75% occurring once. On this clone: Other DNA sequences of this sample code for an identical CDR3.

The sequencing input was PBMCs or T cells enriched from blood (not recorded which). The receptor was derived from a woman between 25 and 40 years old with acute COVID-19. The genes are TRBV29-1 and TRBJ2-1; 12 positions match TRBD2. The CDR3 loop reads CSVDGLAGNNEQFF. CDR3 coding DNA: TGCAGCGTTGATGGACTAGCGGGAAACAATGAGCAGTTCTTC.